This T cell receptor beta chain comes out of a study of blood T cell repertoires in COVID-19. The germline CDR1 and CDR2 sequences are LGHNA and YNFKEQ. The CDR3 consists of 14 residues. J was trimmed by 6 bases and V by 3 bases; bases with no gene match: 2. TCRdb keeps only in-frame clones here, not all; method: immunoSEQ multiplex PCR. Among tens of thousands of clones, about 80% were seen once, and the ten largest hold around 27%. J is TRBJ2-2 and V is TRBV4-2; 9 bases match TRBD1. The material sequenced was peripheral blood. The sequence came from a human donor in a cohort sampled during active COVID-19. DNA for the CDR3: TGTGCCAGCAGCCATAACAGGGGGCCCGGGGAGCTGTTTTTT. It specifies CASSHNRGPGELFF.